This T cell receptor beta chain was captured in a study of CXCR3-negative and CXCR3-positive naive CD8 T cells. Study conclusions and caveats: CXCR3-positive naive cells carried more hydrophobic TRB CDR3s than CXCR3-negative ones.

Note on this clonotype: Its antigen is as yet unknown.

Each TRB cDNA library was prepared by 5' RACE (with UMI labels). TCRdb processed the 5' RACE reads again and assigns one entry to each CDR3 protein, with no DNA. The sample's table shows under 110,000 distinct CDR3 sequences. The CDR3 loop spans 13 amino acids. The germline CDR1 and CDR2 sequences are MDHEN and SYDVKM. The clonotype comes from a human donor in good health. Some clones in this sample may be carry-over from other donors' samples. The chain uses TRBV28 and TRBJ1-1. Sequencing input: naive CXCR3+ CD8+ T cells from blood. Subset here: CD45RO-CCR7+CD27+CD95- naive CD8+ T cells expressing CXCR3 (TNR3+). The CDR3 loop is CASSFGEIPEAFF.